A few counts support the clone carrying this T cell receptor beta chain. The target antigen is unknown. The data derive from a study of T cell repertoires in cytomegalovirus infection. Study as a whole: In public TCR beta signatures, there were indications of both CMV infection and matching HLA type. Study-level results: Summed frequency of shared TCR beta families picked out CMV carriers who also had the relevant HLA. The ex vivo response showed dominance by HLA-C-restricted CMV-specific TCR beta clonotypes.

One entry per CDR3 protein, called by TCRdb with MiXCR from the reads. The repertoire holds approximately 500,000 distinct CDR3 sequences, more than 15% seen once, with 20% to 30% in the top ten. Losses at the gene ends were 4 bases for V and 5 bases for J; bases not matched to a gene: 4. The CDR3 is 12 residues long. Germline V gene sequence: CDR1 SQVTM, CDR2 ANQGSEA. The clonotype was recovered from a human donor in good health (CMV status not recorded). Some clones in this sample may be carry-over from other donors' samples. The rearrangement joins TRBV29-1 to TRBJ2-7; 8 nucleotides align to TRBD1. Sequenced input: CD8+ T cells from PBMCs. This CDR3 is CSVVPGGNEQYF. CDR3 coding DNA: TGCAGCGTTGTCCCAGGGGGCAACGAGCAGTACTTC.